Shown below are 27 T cell receptor beta chains from a single sample sequenced in a study of blood T cell repertoires in COVID-19. The table came from immunoSEQ multiplex PCR; TCRdb's copy has only in-frame clones and leaves some out. The sample has over 85,000 clones, 88% seen once. The sequenced sample was peripheral blood. The receptor source for this set is a woman of 80 years or more with active COVID-19.

The chain uses TRBV19 and TRBJ1-4, with D uncertain. The germline gives CDR1 LNHDA, CDR2 SQIVND (reference sequence). This CDR3 contains 15 residues. V gave up 7 bases and J gave up 7 bases, with 19 bases separating them. CDR3 protein: CASTIYRQGSEKLFF. The CDR3 DNA reads TGTGCCAGTACCATCTACCGACAAGGTTCTGAAAAACTGTTTTTT.

The rearrangement uses TRBV12-5 and TRBJ2-1, with unresolved D. Germline CDR1 and CDR2: LGHNT and FRNRAP. There are 12 residues in the CDR3. Trimming left V 0 bases short and J 9 bases short, with 6 bases between. In nucleotides, the CDR3 is TGTGCTAGTGGTTTGGTGAACGGTGAGCAGTTCTTC. Its protein is CASGLVNGEQFF. Filled out from reference TRBV12-5 and TRBJ2-1, the complete variable domain reads DARVTQTPRHKVTEMGQEVTMRCQPILGHNTVFWYRQTMMQGLELLAYFRNRAPLDDSGMPKDRFSAEMPDATLATLKIQPSEPRDSAVYFCASGLVNGEQFFGPGTRLTVL.

The V call is TRBV5-6, the J call TRBJ1-1, with TRBD1 identical over 9 bases. This CDR3 comprises 18 residues. Germline V CDR1 and CDR2: SGHDT, YYEEEE. V was pared by 1 base and J by 2 bases, with 12 bases of the junction left unmatched. The CDR3 region is CASSLNLGTGPYNTEAFF. CDR3 coding DNA: TGTGCCAGCAGCTTGAACCTAGGGACAGGGCCATACAACACTGAAGCTTTCTTT.

This clone was counted between two and nine times. The V and J genes are TRBV3-1 (or the pseudogene TRBV3-2) and TRBJ2-7, with 8 bases lining up with TRBD2. Germline assignment: CDR1 LGHDT and CDR2 YNNKEL (reference sequence). The V segment lost 8 bases and the J segment 4 bases; nucleotides outside the gene matches: 10. CDR3 length: 14 amino acids. Here the CDR3 DNA reads TGTGCCAGCGGCGAGAGCGGGAGTGGGTACGAGCAGTACTTC. Its translation is CASGESGSGYEQYF.

The chain joins TRBV7-3 to TRBJ2-1; D is unclear. Germline V gene sequence: CDR1 SGHTA, CDR2 FQGTGA. V shed 4 bases and J shed 5 bases, with 6 bases lying between them. This CDR3 region has 12 residues. CDR3: CASSSQDNEQFF. As DNA, the CDR3 is TGTGCCAGCAGCTCTCAGGACAATGAGCAGTTCTTC.

The CDR3 here is CASRDLVDEQFF. In nucleotides, the CDR3 is TGTGCCAGCAGAGACCTAGTCGATGAGCAGTTCTTC. The J gene is TRBJ2-1, the V gene TRBV28; unclear D gene. The CDR3 length is 12 residues. Looked up from germline, CDR1 is MDHEN and CDR2 is SYDVKM. The germline V and J ends were trimmed by 6 bases and 8 bases, with 11 bases remaining between them. Together with reference TRBV28 and TRBJ2-1, the CDR3 gives the full variable domain: DVKVTQSSRYLVKRTGEKVFLECVQDMDHENMFWYRQDPGLGLRLIYFSYDVKMKEKGDIPEGYSVSREKKERFSLILESASTNQTSMYLCASRDLVDEQFFGPGTRLTVL.

The J gene is TRBJ2-5, the V gene TRBV2; 7 positions match TRBD1. Germline V lookup: CDR1 SNHLY, CDR2 FYNNEI. The CDR3 runs 13 residues. The junction had 2 bases not matched to a gene; V was cut back by 4 bases and J by 3 bases. The DNA for the CDR3 is TGTGCCAGCAGTGGGGACAGTAAAGAGACCCAGTACTTC. It is translated as CASSGDSKETQYF.

CDR3 sequence (DNA): TGTGCCAGCTCACCACTACCGGGACAGAACTCTGGGGCCAACGTCCTGACTTTC. Protein product: CASSPLPGQNSGANVLTF. V is TRBV18 and J is TRBJ2-6; 7 nucleotides align to TRBD1. The CDR3 is 18 amino acids. Germline V CDR1 and CDR2: KGHSH, LQKENI. V was pared by 1 base and J by 0 bases, with 6 bases of the junction left unmatched.

The chain is built from TRBV28 and TRBJ2-7, with 15 bases lining up with TRBD2. Germline-derived CDR1 and CDR2 are MDHEN and SYDVKM. V lost 5 bases, J lost 4 bases, and 15 bases stayed unmatched. CDR3 length equals 19 residues. CDR3: CASSPPTGLAGGPRYEQYF. DNA for the CDR3: TGTGCCAGCAGTCCGCCCACAGGACTAGCGGGAGGGCCGAGATACGAGCAGTACTTC.

The rearrangement uses TRBV5-4 and TRBJ2-4; a possible D gene is TRBD1 (6 bases). Germline CDR1 SGHNT, CDR2 YYREEE (reference sequence). Between the trimmed V and J ends, which lost 4 bases and 2 bases, there was a span of 10 bases. The CDR3 consists of 14 residues. The CDR3 loop is CASSVRGTKNIQYF. The DNA of the CDR3 is TGTGCCAGCAGCGTAAGGGGGACCAAAAACATTCAGTACTTC.

V and J are TRBV6-5 and TRBJ2-2, with a tentative D call TRBD1 (6 bases). The CDR3 covers 14 residues. Trimming took off 6 bases at V and 4 bases at J, with 12 bases between the two ends. Germline values: CDR1 MNHEY, CDR2 SVGAGI. The CDR3 sequence is CASSATGPTGELFF. The CDR3 bases are TGTGCCAGCAGCGCTACAGGGCCCACCGGGGAGCTGTTTTTT.

The chain has TRBV7-9 and TRBJ2-3, with D uncertain. Germline assignment: CDR1 SEHNR and CDR2 FQNEAQ (reference sequence). The CDR3 extends over 14 amino acids. Trimming cost V 1 base and J 4 bases, with 9 bases left between them. CDR3 DNA sequence: TGTGCCAGCAGCTTAGGGCAGAATTCAGATACGCAGTATTTT. As protein: CASSLGQNSDTQYF. The full variable domain, with the rest looked up from reference TRBV7-9 and TRBJ2-3, is DTGVSQNPRHKITKRGQNVTFRCDPISEHNRLYWYRQTLGQGPEFLTYFQNEAQLEKSRLLSDRFSAERPKGSFSTLEIQRTEQGDSAMYLCASSLGQNSDTQYFGPGTRLTVL.

The V call is TRBV5-1, the J call TRBJ1-2; 7 bases are shared with TRBD1. V lost 4 bases and J lost 3; bases outside the gene matches: 6. Germline-derived CDR1 and CDR2 are SGHRS and YFSETQ. This CDR3 has 14 amino acids. CDR3 sequence reads: CASSMDRSDYGYTF. In nucleotides, the CDR3 is TGCGCCAGCAGCATGGACAGGTCGGACTATGGCTACACCTTC.

This clone was seen a single time. The rearrangement uses TRBV7-3 and TRBJ2-5; 10 nucleotides agree with TRBD1. This CDR3 spans 14 amino acids. CDR1 and CDR2 from the germline V gene are SGHTA and FQGTGA. The V segment lost 4 bases and the J segment 6 bases; nucleotides outside the gene matches: 5. DNA for the CDR3: TGTGCCAGCAGCTCAGGGGGACAGGGGAAGACCCAGTACTTC. It encodes CASSSGGQGKTQYF.

This sequence joins TRBV5-4 and TRBJ1-4; tentatively, D is TRBD1 (6 bases). The length of the CDR3 is 16 residues. The germline gives CDR1 SGHNT, CDR2 YYREEE (reference sequence). Trimming cost V 2 bases and J 6 bases, with 17 bases left between them. CDR3 residues: CASSFGGTRAHEKLFF. CDR3 nucleotides: TGTGCCAGCAGCTTCGGGGGGACACGGGCCCATGAAAAACTGTTTTTT.

This clone came up once. This chain uses TRBV1 with TRBJ2-3; whether TRBD2, the table's D call, matches the DNA was not checked. TRBV1 is designated a pseudogene. The CDR3 runs to 15 residues. The CDR3 protein is CTSSLRLAVTDTQYF. The CDR3 DNA sequence: TGCACCAGCAGCCTCCGACTAGCGGTTACGGATACGCAGTATTTT.

The chain joins TRBV24-1 to TRBJ2-5; D is undetermined. The germline V gene encodes CDR1 KGHDR and CDR2 SFDVKD. CDR3 size: 16 residues. Trimming shortened V by 3 bases and J by 5 bases, and 18 bases separated the two germline ends. The CDR3 coding sequence is TGTGCCACCAGTGATCCCGGCGCAGCGCGACGGGAGACCCAGTACTTC. It encodes CATSDPGAARRETQYF.

The chain is built from TRBV7-9 and TRBJ1-5, with TRBD1 matching 11 bases. The CDR3 length is 13 residues. The V gene end was trimmed by 9 bases and the J gene end by 6 bases; junction bases not matched to a gene: 4. Germline CDR1 is SEHNR and CDR2 is FQNEAQ (reference sequence). The CDR3 is CASGQGAGQPQHF. The CDR3 region has the DNA TGTGCCAGTGGACAGGGGGCGGGTCAGCCCCAGCATTTT. Looking up the rest from reference TRBV7-9 and TRBJ1-5 gives the full variable domain: DTGVSQNPRHKITKRGQNVTFRCDPISEHNRLYWYRQTLGQGPEFLTYFQNEAQLEKSRLLSDRFSAERPKGSFSTLEIQRTEQGDSAMYLCASGQGAGQPQHFGDGTRLSIL.

This rearrangement joins TRBV5-8 to TRBJ2-1; D is possibly TRBD2 (6 bases). The V and J ends lost 2 bases and 5 bases respectively, with 14 bases between them. Germline V gives CDR1 SGHTS, CDR2 YDEGEE. The CDR3 has 15 amino acids. CDR3 sequence: CASSLRSGVHNEQFF. In nucleotides, the CDR3 is TGTGCCAGCAGCTTACGGTCGGGGGTCCACAATGAGCAGTTCTTC.

The count of this clone is one. The chain couples TRBV18 to TRBJ2-2; D might be TRBD1 (6 bases). Germline lookup yields CDR1 KGHSH and CDR2 LQKENI. V was trimmed by 3 bases and J by 0 bases, leaving 8 bases between them. The CDR3 is made up of 15 amino acids. CDR3 loop: CASSPGASNTGELFF. The CDR3 DNA reads TGTGCCAGCTCACCGGGGGCCTCGAACACCGGGGAGCTGTTTTTT.

The chain couples TRBV6-1 to TRBJ2-7; 9 positions match TRBD1. The CDR3 totals 16 residues. From germline, CDR1 is MNHNS and CDR2 SASEGT. The J segment lost 2 bases and the V segment lost 3 bases, leaving 8 bases of the junction unmatched. The CDR3 protein is CASSDTIGTGTYEQYF. In DNA form, the CDR3 reads TGTGCCAGCAGTGACACAATCGGGACAGGGACCTACGAGCAGTACTTC.

This clone was counted only a few times. The V call is TRBV21-1, the J call TRBJ2-7; TRBD1 is the table's D call, not checked against the DNA. TRBV21-1 is tagged as a pseudogene. The CDR3 consists of 17 residues. The CDR3 nucleotides are TGTGCCAGCAGCAATGACAGAGCCAACCAGACCAACTACGAGCAGTACTTC. Encoded protein: CASSNDRANQTNYEQYF.

This clone showed up just a few times. This chain links TRBV1 with TRBJ2-5; TRBD1 is taken as the D call from the table, unchecked against the DNA. TRBV1 is a pseudogene segment. The CDR3 runs 15 residues. The DNA of the CDR3 is TGCACCAGCAGCCGTCCCCGCAGGGCCGAAGAGACCCAGTACTTC. This gives the protein CTSSRPRRAEETQYF.

The chain links TRBV10-3 to TRBJ1-5; D may be TRBD1 (5 bases). CDR3 length equals 15 residues. The V gene lost 0 bases and the J gene lost 1 base, with 7 bases spanning the gap. Germline V CDR1 and CDR2: ENHRY, SYGVKD. CDR3 protein: CAISESDISNQPQHF. In nucleotides, the CDR3 is TGTGCCATCAGTGAGTCGGACATAAGCAATCAGCCCCAGCATTTT.

The chain has TRBV6-6 and TRBJ2-5; 10 nucleotides match TRBD1. CDR3 length equals 15 residues. V shed 4 bases and J 6 bases; nucleotides not matched to a gene: 8. Germline CDR1 MNHNY, CDR2 SVGAGI (reference sequence). CDR3 sequence: CASSSTLGQGKTQYF. Written as DNA, the CDR3 is TGTGCCAGCAGTTCGACCTTGGGACAGGGGAAGACCCAGTACTTC.

The chain has TRBV10-3 and TRBJ2-3; 10 bases match TRBD1. Trimming took 10 bases from V and 4 from J; bases not matched to a gene: 5. Looked up from germline, CDR1 is ENHRY and CDR2 is SYGVKD. The CDR3 runs 13 residues. The CDR3 nucleotides are TGTGCCACGGGACAGGGGAACCCAGATACGCAGTATTTT. It specifies CATGQGNPDTQYF.

The V gene is TRBV9, the J gene TRBJ1-3, with 9 nucleotides matching TRBD1. This CDR3 spans 15 amino acids. The junction had 3 bases not matched to a gene; V was cut back by 4 bases and J by 1 base. Germline CDR1 SGDLS, CDR2 YYNGEE. The chain's CDR3 is CASSPGTGSGNTIYF. The CDR3 nucleotides read TGTGCCAGCAGCCCCGGGACAGGGTCTGGAAACACCATATATTTT. Variable domain in full (rest from reference TRBV9 and TRBJ1-3): DSGVTQTPKHLITATGQRVTLRCSPRSGDLSVYWYQQSLDQGLQFLIQYYNGEERAKGNILERFSAQQFPDLHSELNLSSLELGDSALYFCASSPGTGSGNTIYFGEGSWLTVV.